Listed here are 12 T cell receptor beta chains from one sample, sequenced in a study of T cell clusters in autoimmune cytopenias. TRB was amplified from about 260 ng of peripheral blood genomic DNA per sample. TRB rearrangements were amplified by touch-down multiplex PCR with mixed TRB-A/B primers. TCRdb derives one entry per CDR3 protein from the multiplex PCR reads, leaving out DNA. This sample's table reports some 14,000 distinct CDR3 sequences. Source material: peripheral blood. The receptors were sampled from a human donor with an autoimmune cytopenia or autoimmune hepatitis (not recorded which).

J is TRBJ1-5 and V is TRBV10-3; TCRdb lists TRBD1, though no DNA is available to test this call. Germline V CDR1 and CDR2: ENHRY, SYGVKD. The CDR3 covers 15 residues. This CDR3 reads CAISDRDRGRQPQHF.

The chain carries TRBV5-1 and TRBJ2-3. The CDR3 loop spans 13 amino acids. CDR1 and CDR2 (germline): SGHRS, YFSETQ. CDR3 sequence: CASSPSFTDTQYF. Variable domain in full (rest from reference TRBV5-1 and TRBJ2-3): KAGVTQTPRYLIKTRGQQVTLSCSPISGHRSVSWYQQTPGQGLQFLFEYFSETQRNKGNFPGRFSGRQFSNSRSEMNVSTLELGDSALYLCASSPSFTDTQYFGPGTRLTVL.

This clonotype is labeled medium-sized (0.01 to 0.1%) based on frequency. The chain couples TRBV29-1 to TRBJ2-2; the TCRdb call, TRBD1, lacks DNA for checking. Germline CDR1 and CDR2: SQVTM and ANQGSEA. CDR3 length: 13 residues. The CDR3 here is CSVPGQITGELFF.

This clonotype registers medium-sized (0.01 to 0.1%) by frequency. V gene TRBV6-5 combines with J gene TRBJ2-1; TCRdb lists TRBD2, though no DNA is available to test this call. Germline V gene data show CDR1 as MNHEY and CDR2 as SVGAGI. The length of the CDR3 is 16 residues. The CDR3 here is CASSYSRTGGLYEQFF.

V is TRBV5-1 and J is TRBJ2-1; TCRdb gives TRBD2 as the D gene, but with no DNA this cannot be confirmed. Germline V gene lookup returns CDR1 SGHRS and CDR2 YFSETQ. This CDR3 is 15 amino acids long. This chain's CDR3 is CASSLVLAGRNEQFF.

The chain recombines TRBV12-3 or TRBV12-4 with TRBJ2-7; TCRdb picks TRBD1, but there is no DNA to check that call. This CDR3 has 13 amino acids. CDR3 sequence reads: CASRRDGTYEQYF.

By frequency, this clonotype registers medium-sized. This sequence joins TRBV15 and TRBJ2-2; the D call from TCRdb, TRBD1, cannot be confirmed without DNA. CDR3 length: 18 amino acids. Looked up from germline, CDR1 is LNHNV and CDR2 is YYDKDF (reference sequence). This CDR3 reads CATSSHGGARRNTGELFF.

J is TRBJ1-2 and V is TRBV30; TCRdb's D gene call, TRBD1, goes unchecked for lack of DNA. The V gene's germline CDR1 is GTSNPN and CDR2 SVGIG (reference sequence). There are 12 residues in the CDR3. The CDR3 region is CAWSDWDSGYTF.

J is TRBJ2-2 and V is TRBV12-3 or TRBV12-4. The CDR3 covers 12 residues. This chain's CDR3 is CASSRYSGELFF.

The chain has TRBV19 and TRBJ1-5; TCRdb's D gene call, TRBD1, goes unchecked for lack of DNA. The CDR3 has 17 residues. Germline loops: CDR1 LNHDA, CDR2 SQIVND (reference sequence). CDR3 amino acids: CASSPLQGAKGNQPQHF.

The chain has TRBV27 and TRBJ2-5; TCRdb picks TRBD1, but there is no DNA to check that call. CDR3 length equals 16 residues. Looked up from germline, CDR1 is MNHEY and CDR2 is SMNVEV (reference sequence). CDR3 region: CATSAPRGLTQETQYF.

V usage is TRBV12-3 or TRBV12-4 and J usage is TRBJ1-5; TCRdb's D gene call, TRBD1, goes unchecked for lack of DNA. The CDR3 loop spans 16 amino acids. Here the CDR3 reads CASSLDRGASNQPQHF.